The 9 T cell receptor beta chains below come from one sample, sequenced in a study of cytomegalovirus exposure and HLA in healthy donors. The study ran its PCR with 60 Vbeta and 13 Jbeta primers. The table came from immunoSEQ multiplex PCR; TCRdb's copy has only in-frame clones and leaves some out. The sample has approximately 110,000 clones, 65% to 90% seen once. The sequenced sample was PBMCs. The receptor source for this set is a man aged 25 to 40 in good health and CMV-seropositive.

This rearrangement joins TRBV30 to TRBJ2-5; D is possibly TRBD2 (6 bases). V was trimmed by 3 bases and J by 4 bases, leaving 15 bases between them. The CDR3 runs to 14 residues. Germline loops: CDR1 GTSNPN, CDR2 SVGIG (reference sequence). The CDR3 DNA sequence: TGTGCCTGGAGCTCCTTCGGGAGACGAGAGACCCAGTACTTC. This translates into CAWSSFGRRETQYF.

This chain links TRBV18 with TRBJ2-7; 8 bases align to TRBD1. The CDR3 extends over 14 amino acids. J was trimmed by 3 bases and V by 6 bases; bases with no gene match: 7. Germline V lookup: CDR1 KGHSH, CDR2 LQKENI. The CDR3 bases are TGTGCCAGCTCTCCCGGGACAGGCCACTACGAGCAGTACTTC. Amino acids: CASSPGTGHYEQYF.

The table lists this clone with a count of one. CDR3 sequence (DNA): TGTGCCAGCAGTTGGGACAGGCGAAGTGACGAAAAACTGTTTTTT. It codes for CASSWDRRSDEKLFF. This rearrangement joins TRBV6-1 to TRBJ1-4; 8 bases are a match to TRBD1. The CDR3 loop spans 15 amino acids. The germline CDR1 and CDR2 sequences are MNHNS and SASEGT. With V trimmed by 5 bases and J by 8 bases, 10 bases remained unmatched.

This chain's CDR3 is CASSPRRGGTGELFF. For the CDR3, the DNA is TGTGCCAGCAGCCCGCGGCGGGGGGGCACCGGGGAGCTGTTTTTT. This chain joins TRBV7-2 and TRBJ2-2; 9 bases map to TRBD2. Germline trimming cut 5 bases from V and 4 bases from J; bases unmatched to any gene: 5. The CDR3 has 15 amino acids. The germline CDR1 and CDR2 sequences are SGHTA and FQGNSA. The full variable domain, with the rest looked up from reference TRBV7-2 and TRBJ2-2, is GAGVSQSPSNKVTEKGKDVELRCDPISGHTALYWYRQSLGQGLEFLIYFQGNSAPDKSGLPSDRFSAERTGGSVSTLTIQRTQQEDSAVYLCASSPRRGGTGELFFGEGSRLTVL.

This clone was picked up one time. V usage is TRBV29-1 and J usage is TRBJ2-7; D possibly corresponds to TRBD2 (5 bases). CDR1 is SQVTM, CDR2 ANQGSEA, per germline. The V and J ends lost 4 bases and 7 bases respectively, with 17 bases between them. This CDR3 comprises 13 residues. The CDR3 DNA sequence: TGCAGCGTTGGGTCCGGGCTCAGAGGGGAGCAGTACTTC. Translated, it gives CSVGSGLRGEQYF.

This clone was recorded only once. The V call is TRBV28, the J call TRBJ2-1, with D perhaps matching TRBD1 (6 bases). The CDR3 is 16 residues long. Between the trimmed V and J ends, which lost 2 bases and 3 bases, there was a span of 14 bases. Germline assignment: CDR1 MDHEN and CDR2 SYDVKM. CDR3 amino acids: CASSLPRRGYYNEQFF. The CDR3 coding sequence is TGTGCCAGCAGTTTACCGCGCAGGGGCTACTACAATGAGCAGTTCTTC.

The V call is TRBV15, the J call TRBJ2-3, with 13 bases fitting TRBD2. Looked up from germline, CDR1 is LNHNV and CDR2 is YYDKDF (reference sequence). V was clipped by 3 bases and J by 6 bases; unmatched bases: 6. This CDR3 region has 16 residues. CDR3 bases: TGTGCCACCAGCAGCCTACTAGCGGGGGGGCGCGATACGCAGTATTTT. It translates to CATSSLLAGGRDTQYF.

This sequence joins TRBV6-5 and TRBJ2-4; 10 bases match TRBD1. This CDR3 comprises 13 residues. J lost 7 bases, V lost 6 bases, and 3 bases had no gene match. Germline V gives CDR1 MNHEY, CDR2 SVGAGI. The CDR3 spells CASSRQGANIQYF. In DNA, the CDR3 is TGTGCCAGCAGCCGACAGGGGGCTAACATTCAGTACTTC.

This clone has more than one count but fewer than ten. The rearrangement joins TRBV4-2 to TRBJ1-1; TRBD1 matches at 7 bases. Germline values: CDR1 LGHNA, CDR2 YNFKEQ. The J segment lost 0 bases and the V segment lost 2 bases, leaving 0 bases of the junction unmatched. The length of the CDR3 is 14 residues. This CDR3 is CASSQTGVNTEAFF. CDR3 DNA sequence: TGTGCCAGCAGCCAAACAGGGGTGAACACTGAAGCTTTCTTT.